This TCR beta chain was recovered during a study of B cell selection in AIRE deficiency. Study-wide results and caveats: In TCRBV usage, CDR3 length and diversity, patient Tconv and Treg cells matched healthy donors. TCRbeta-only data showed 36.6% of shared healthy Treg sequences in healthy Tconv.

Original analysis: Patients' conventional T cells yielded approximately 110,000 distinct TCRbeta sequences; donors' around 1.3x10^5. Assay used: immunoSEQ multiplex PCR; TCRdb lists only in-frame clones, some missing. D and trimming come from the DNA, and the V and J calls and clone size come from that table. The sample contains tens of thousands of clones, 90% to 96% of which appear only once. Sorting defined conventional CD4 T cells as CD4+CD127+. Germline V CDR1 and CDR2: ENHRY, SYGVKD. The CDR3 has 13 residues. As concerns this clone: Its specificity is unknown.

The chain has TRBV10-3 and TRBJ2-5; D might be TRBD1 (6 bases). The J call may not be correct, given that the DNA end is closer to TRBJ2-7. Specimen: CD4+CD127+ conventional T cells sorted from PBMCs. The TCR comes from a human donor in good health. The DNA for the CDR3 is TGTGCCATCAGTGCGGACAGCTTCTACGAGCAGTACTTC. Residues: CAISADSFYEQYF.